The 12 T cell receptor beta chains presented below share a single source sample, sequenced in a study of CD8+ T cells in alopecia areata. Treatment denoted: oral pan-JAK inhibitor, 5-10 mg twice daily. Isolated RNA was reverse transcribed into cDNA used as the sequencing template. Using immunoSEQ multiplex PCR, the repertoire was profiled, and TCRdb retains in-frame clones only, with some absent. Altogether a few hundred thousand clones are present, 60% being singletons, with the ten largest covering around 0.92%. The sample here was CD4+ T cells sorted from blood, taken at week 52, from a patient treated with tofacitinib. These receptors all come from a human donor with alopecia areata.

This rearrangement joins TRBV29-1 to TRBJ2-5; 11 bases align to TRBD1. V trimming: 7 bases; J trimming: 2 bases; junction bases outside the gene matches: 9. Per germline, CDR1 SQVTM and CDR2 ANQGSEA. The CDR3 is 15 residues long. DNA of the CDR3: TGCAGCGCTAGGAAGGACAGGGGGCCTCAAGAGACCCAGTACTTC. It specifies CSARKDRGPQETQYF.

V and J are TRBV6-5 and TRBJ1-5; D is undetermined. The CDR3 spans 15 residues. From germline, CDR1 is MNHEY and CDR2 SVGAGI. V was cut by 8 bases and J by 2 bases, with 16 bases left in between. The CDR3 sequence: CASRPRRDGNQPQHF. CDR3 in DNA: TGTGCCAGCCGCCCGCGGAGAGATGGCAATCAGCCCCAGCATTTT.

This clone has only one observation. The rearrangement uses TRBV7-3 and TRBJ1-1, with no clear D. Germline-derived CDR1 and CDR2 are SGHTA and FQGTGA. The CDR3 has 13 residues. Trimming stripped 1 base from V and 4 bases from J, with 7 bases between. In DNA form, the CDR3 reads TGTGCCAGCAGCTTAAGTAGGGTCACTGAAGCTTTCTTT. Translating it yields CASSLSRVTEAFF.

This clone came up a few times. The V call is TRBV11-2, the J call TRBJ2-2; D unresolved. The CDR3 length is 13 residues. CDR1 is SGHAT, CDR2 FQNNGV, per germline. The germline V and J ends were trimmed by 2 bases and 2 bases, with 3 bases remaining between them. The DNA for the CDR3 is TGTGCCAGCAGCTTAACCAACACCGGGGAGCTGTTTTTT. The encoded protein is CASSLTNTGELFF.

The gene calls are TRBV5-1 and TRBJ1-2; D is perhaps TRBD1 (6 bases). Germline-derived CDR1 and CDR2 are SGHRS and YFSETQ. The CDR3 runs to 14 residues. V lost 4 bases to trimming and J lost 8 bases, with 18 bases between them. In nucleotides, the CDR3 is TGCGCCAGCAGCGCCTACGATCACAGGGACGGCTACACCTTC. Protein: CASSAYDHRDGYTF.

The J gene is TRBJ2-3, the V gene TRBV5-6; maybe TRBD1 (6 bases). Germline lookup yields CDR1 SGHDT and CDR2 YYEEEE. Deletions cut 3 bases from V and 5 bases from J, with 7 bases between. The CDR3 sequence is 12 residues long. The CDR3 loop reads CASSWTEDTQYF. The CDR3 DNA follows: TGTGCCAGCAGCTGGACAGAAGATACGCAGTATTTT.

The J gene is TRBJ2-5, the V gene TRBV7-2, with 7 bases that match TRBD1. The V segment lost 5 bases and the J segment 5 bases; nucleotides outside the gene matches: 8. Germline V CDR1 and CDR2: SGHTA, FQGNSA. The CDR3 is 14 residues long. The CDR3 is CASSQGQPGETQYF. CDR3 in DNA: TGTGCCAGCAGCCAGGGACAGCCCGGGGAGACCCAGTACTTC.

CDR3: CASSTNSGATQYF. Here the CDR3 DNA reads TGTGCCAGCAGTACTAACTCCGGGGCTACGCAGTATTTT. The chain recombines TRBV6-5 with TRBJ2-3; D might be TRBD1 or TRBD2, each matching 5 bases. This CDR3 is built from 13 residues. Germline V lookup: CDR1 MNHEY, CDR2 SVGAGI. The ends were cut back, 5 bases at V and 8 bases at J, with 14 bases in the middle.

The chain has TRBV4-1 and TRBJ2-7, with D tentatively TRBD1 (7 bases). Germline CDR1 MGHRA, CDR2 YSYEKL. The CDR3 is made up of 14 amino acids. Deletions cut 4 bases from V and 2 bases from J, with 12 bases between. The CDR3 nucleotides are TGCGCCAGCAGCCTGCGGGACAGAGCCTACGAGCAGTACTTC. It specifies CASSLRDRAYEQYF.

The chain is built from TRBV14 and TRBJ2-2; 10 bases agree with TRBD1. CDR3 length equals 17 residues. From germline, CDR1 is SGHDN and CDR2 FVKESK. V lost 4 bases, J lost 0 bases, and 5 bases stayed unmatched. The CDR3 here is CASSPTGGEANTGELFF. The CDR3 nucleotides read TGTGCCAGCAGCCCGACAGGGGGCGAGGCGAACACCGGGGAGCTGTTTTTT.

DNA of the CDR3: TGTGCCTGGAGCGGAACCGGGACAGGGCTTGACACCATATATTTT. It specifies CAWSGTGTGLDTIYF. The rearrangement uses TRBV30 and TRBJ1-3; 9 bases map to TRBD1. Germline V gives CDR1 GTSNPN, CDR2 SVGIG (reference sequence). The junction had 11 bases not matched to a gene; V was cut back by 3 bases and J by 8 bases. The CDR3 sequence is 15 residues long.

This chain uses TRBV29-1 with TRBJ1-3; D perhaps matches TRBD1 (5 bases). This CDR3 has 13 amino acids. V was shortened by 6 bases and J by 2 bases, with 11 bases between the two germline ends. Germline V lookup: CDR1 SQVTM, CDR2 ANQGSEA. CDR3 in amino acids: CSVAGIAGNTIYF. CDR3 sequence (DNA): TGCAGCGTGGCAGGGATCGCTGGAAACACCATATATTTT.